This is a list of T cell receptor beta chains from one sample in a study of T-cell reconstitution after alpha-beta-depleted transplantation in children. TCRdb reprocessed the PCR reads with MiXCR, giving one entry per CDR3 protein. The sample contains 500,000 to 600,000 distinct CDR3 sequences, about 18% of which appear only once. This material consisted of PBMCs from the stem cell graft donor, taken from the stem cell graft. The receptors were gathered from a human donor who donated a stem cell graft to a child with acute lymphoblastic leukemia. The CDR3 runs from the conserved cysteine through the conserved F or W. Fields, in order: J gene, V gene, D gene, clone size, CDR3 DNA, CDR3 protein. The D gene is left open where the match is weak. Clone size appears in some rows only: once, few, many, or a class for an expanded clone.

j_call: TRBJ2-7; v_call: TRBV3-1; d_call: -; clone_size: -; cdr3_nt: TGTGCCAGCAGCCAAGGCCTCGGGAGCGAGCAGTACTTC; cdr3_aa: CASSQGLGSEQYF
j_call: TRBJ2-1; v_call: TRBV5-1; d_call: TRBD2; clone_size: many; cdr3_nt: TGCGCCAGCAGCTTGGTTAGCGGGAGCGCCTACAATGAGCAGTTCTTC; cdr3_aa: CASSLVSGSAYNEQFF
j_call: TRBJ2-1; v_call: TRBV28; d_call: -; clone_size: once; cdr3_nt: TGTGCCAGCAGTCCCTTAACAGGGTTGGGCACCAATGAGCAGTTCTTC; cdr3_aa: CASSPLTGLGTNEQFF
j_call: TRBJ2-1; v_call: TRBV20-1; d_call: TRBD2; clone_size: few; cdr3_nt: TGCAGTGCTAGTCTACTAGCGGTTCAGTTCTTC; cdr3_aa: CSASLLAVQFF
j_call: TRBJ2-7; v_call: TRBV12-3/TRBV12-4; d_call: -; clone_size: few; cdr3_nt: TGTGCCAGCAGCGACAGCACCTCCTACGAGCAGTACTTC; cdr3_aa: CASSDSTSYEQYF
j_call: TRBJ1-5; v_call: TRBV29-1; d_call: TRBD1; clone_size: -; cdr3_nt: TGCAGCGTCGTAACAGGGGAGGGTCAGCCCCAGCATTTT; cdr3_aa: CSVVTGEGQPQHF
j_call: TRBJ2-3; v_call: TRBV11-1; d_call: -; clone_size: few; cdr3_nt: TGTGCCAGCAGCTGGGGGAGGGGGCCAGCGGGAGTTGGAGATACGCAGTATTTT; cdr3_aa: CASSWGRGPAGVGDTQYF
j_call: TRBJ1-1; v_call: TRBV6-5; d_call: -; clone_size: few; cdr3_nt: TGTGCCAGCAGTTTCCGGACAGACACTGAAGCTTTCTTT; cdr3_aa: CASSFRTDTEAFF
j_call: TRBJ2-7; v_call: TRBV7-8; d_call: -; clone_size: many; cdr3_nt: TGTGCCAGCAGCCCCCGGACAGTCTACGAGCAGTACTTC; cdr3_aa: CASSPRTVYEQYF
j_call: TRBJ1-4; v_call: TRBV20-1; d_call: TRBD1; clone_size: few; cdr3_nt: TGCAGTGCTAGAAGACAGGGTAGTGAAAAACTGTTTTTT; cdr3_aa: CSARRQGSEKLFF
j_call: TRBJ2-1; v_call: TRBV18; d_call: -; clone_size: few; cdr3_nt: TGTGCCAGCTCACCCTTCGACAATGAGCAGTTCTTC; cdr3_aa: CASSPFDNEQFF
j_call: TRBJ2-7; v_call: TRBV29-1; d_call: -; clone_size: -; cdr3_nt: TGCAGCGTTGCTGGCTACGAGCAGTACTTC; cdr3_aa: CSVAGYEQYF
j_call: TRBJ2-7; v_call: TRBV5-1; d_call: -; clone_size: -; cdr3_nt: TGCGCCAGCAGCTTGGGGGTCCAGCGGCTCTACGAGCAGTACTTC; cdr3_aa: CASSLGVQRLYEQYF
j_call: TRBJ2-1; v_call: TRBV20-1; d_call: TRBD2; clone_size: -; cdr3_nt: TGCAGTGCTAGAGGGGGCATAGCGGGAGGAGTTGTTCGAAACGGAAATGAGCAGTTCTTC; cdr3_aa: CSARGGIAGGVVRNGNEQFF
j_call: TRBJ1-1; v_call: TRBV10-1; d_call: -; clone_size: -; cdr3_nt: TGCGCCAGCAGTTGGACACGGGAGAACACTGAAGCTTTCTTT; cdr3_aa: CASSWTRENTEAFF
j_call: TRBJ1-4; v_call: TRBV12-3/TRBV12-4; d_call: -; clone_size: -; cdr3_nt: TGTGCCAGCAGTTTAGGGCCAGGGTCGGATGAAAAACTGTTTTTT; cdr3_aa: CASSLGPGSDEKLFF
j_call: TRBJ2-2; v_call: TRBV9; d_call: -; clone_size: -; cdr3_nt: TGTGCCAGCACAAAGCAGGGTAACACCGGGGAGCTGTTTTTT; cdr3_aa: CASTKQGNTGELFF
j_call: TRBJ2-1; v_call: TRBV25-1; d_call: TRBD2; clone_size: -; cdr3_nt: TGTGCCAGCAGTGGCCCTAGCGGGATCTCCTACAATGAGCAGTTCTTC; cdr3_aa: CASSGPSGISYNEQFF
j_call: TRBJ2-1; v_call: TRBV15; d_call: TRBD2; clone_size: few; cdr3_nt: TGTGCCACCAGCAGGACGGCCGGGACTAGCGAAATAAATGAGCAGTTCTTC; cdr3_aa: CATSRTAGTSEINEQFF
j_call: TRBJ2-2; v_call: TRBV15; d_call: TRBD1; clone_size: -; cdr3_nt: TGTGCCACCAGCTCGGGACAGGGGAACACCGGGGAGCTGTTTTTT; cdr3_aa: CATSSGQGNTGELFF
j_call: TRBJ1-5; v_call: TRBV7-9; d_call: -; clone_size: -; cdr3_nt: TGTGCCAGCAGCTTAGGCAGGGGAGATCAGCCCCAGCATTTT; cdr3_aa: CASSLGRGDQPQHF
j_call: TRBJ1-5; v_call: TRBV12-3/TRBV12-4; d_call: -; clone_size: -; cdr3_nt: TGTGCCAGCACCCTAGCACATCAGCCCCAGCATTTT; cdr3_aa: CASTLAHQPQHF
j_call: TRBJ2-7; v_call: TRBV6-2/TRBV6-3; d_call: -; clone_size: few; cdr3_nt: TGTGCCAGCAGTTACTGGGCGATCCGCGGGGAGCAGTACTTC; cdr3_aa: CASSYWAIRGEQYF
j_call: TRBJ2-7; v_call: TRBV10-1; d_call: -; clone_size: -; cdr3_nt: TGCGCCAGCAGTGCGGGAAGGGGGACCTACGAGCAGTACTTC; cdr3_aa: CASSAGRGTYEQYF
j_call: TRBJ1-1; v_call: TRBV20-1; d_call: -; clone_size: -; cdr3_nt: TGCAGTGCTAGAGATATCGGACGGTCTGAAGCTTTCTTT; cdr3_aa: CSARDIGRSEAFF
j_call: TRBJ2-7; v_call: TRBV4-1; d_call: -; clone_size: -; cdr3_nt: TGCGCCAGCAGCCAAGTAGGGGCCTACGAGCAGTACTTC; cdr3_aa: CASSQVGAYEQYF
j_call: TRBJ1-4; v_call: TRBV7-9; d_call: -; clone_size: few; cdr3_nt: TGTGCCAGCAGCTTAGGGGTTGCAACTAATGAAAAACTGTTTTTT; cdr3_aa: CASSLGVATNEKLFF
j_call: TRBJ2-5; v_call: TRBV5-1; d_call: TRBD1; clone_size: few; cdr3_nt: TGCGCCAGCAGCTTTCCAGGGGGCGCAGGATCAGAGACCCAGTACTTC; cdr3_aa: CASSFPGGAGSETQYF
j_call: TRBJ1-1; v_call: TRBV5-6; d_call: -; clone_size: few; cdr3_nt: TGTGCCAGCAGCGAACAGGGATGGAACACTGAAGCTTTCTTT; cdr3_aa: CASSEQGWNTEAFF
j_call: TRBJ1-4; v_call: TRBV7-9; d_call: -; clone_size: few; cdr3_nt: TGTGCCAGCAGCTACACTAATGAAAAACTGTTTTTT; cdr3_aa: CASSYTNEKLFF
j_call: TRBJ1-3; v_call: TRBV12-3/TRBV12-4; d_call: TRBD1; clone_size: many; cdr3_nt: TGTGCCAGCAGTTTAGGGGGACAGGCGAGCTCTGGAAACACCATATATTTT; cdr3_aa: CASSLGGQASSGNTIYF
j_call: TRBJ2-7; v_call: TRBV4-1; d_call: TRBD2; clone_size: -; cdr3_nt: TGCGCCAGCAGCCAAGATTTGTCCGGGAGGGCCGACGAGCAGTACTTC; cdr3_aa: CASSQDLSGRADEQYF
j_call: TRBJ2-1; v_call: TRBV5-1; d_call: TRBD1; clone_size: -; cdr3_nt: TGCGCCAGCAGCCTCACAGGGGGCCGGGTCTCCAATGAGCAGTTCTTC; cdr3_aa: CASSLTGGRVSNEQFF
j_call: TRBJ2-3; v_call: TRBV10-3; d_call: TRBD2; clone_size: -; cdr3_nt: TGTGCCATCAGTGACCTAGCGGGAGCAGATACGCAGTATTTT; cdr3_aa: CAISDLAGADTQYF
j_call: TRBJ1-2; v_call: TRBV19; d_call: -; clone_size: few; cdr3_nt: TGTGCCAGTAGTCCCGAGGGGAGAGGAGGCTATGGCTACACCTTC; cdr3_aa: CASSPEGRGGYGYTF
j_call: TRBJ1-1; v_call: TRBV7-3; d_call: -; clone_size: few; cdr3_nt: TGTGCCAGCAGCTTTTTTGGCCCGGCCGCACCCGTTGGCTTT; cdr3_aa: CASSFFGPAAPVGF
j_call: TRBJ1-3; v_call: TRBV29-1; d_call: -; clone_size: few; cdr3_nt: TGCAGCGTTGCTAGGGGCTCTGGAAACACCATATATTTT; cdr3_aa: CSVARGSGNTIYF
j_call: TRBJ1-1; v_call: TRBV7-9; d_call: -; clone_size: -; cdr3_nt: TGTGCCAGCAGCCCCGTGGGCATCATGAACACTGAAGCTTTCTTT; cdr3_aa: CASSPVGIMNTEAFF
j_call: TRBJ2-1; v_call: TRBV6-5; d_call: -; clone_size: many; cdr3_nt: TGTGCCAGCAGTTACCTCGATGGCAATGAGCAGTTCTTC; cdr3_aa: CASSYLDGNEQFF
j_call: TRBJ2-1; v_call: TRBV9; d_call: -; clone_size: few; cdr3_nt: TGTGCCAGCAGCGAGTGGGACTATGAGCAGTTCTTC; cdr3_aa: CASSEWDYEQFF
j_call: TRBJ2-7; v_call: TRBV4-1; d_call: TRBD2; clone_size: few; cdr3_nt: TGCGCCAGCAGCCCCCGGGCCGGGACTAGCAGCTACGAGCAGTACTTC; cdr3_aa: CASSPRAGTSSYEQYF
j_call: TRBJ2-1; v_call: TRBV20-1; d_call: TRBD2; clone_size: -; cdr3_nt: TGCAGTGCCTGCGGACTAGCGGGAAACAATGAGCAGTTCTTC; cdr3_aa: CSACGLAGNNEQFF
j_call: TRBJ1-5; v_call: TRBV6-5; d_call: -; clone_size: few; cdr3_nt: TGTGCCAGCAGTTCGGACGGACTTAATCAGCCCCAGCATTTT; cdr3_aa: CASSSDGLNQPQHF
j_call: TRBJ1-3; v_call: TRBV15; d_call: -; clone_size: few; cdr3_nt: TGTGCCACCAGCAGAGCAGGGGTCGGAAACACCATATATTTT; cdr3_aa: CATSRAGVGNTIYF
j_call: TRBJ1-2; v_call: TRBV12-3/TRBV12-4; d_call: -; clone_size: few; cdr3_nt: TGTGCCAGCAGTCCTACTACCGTCTATGGCTACACCTTC; cdr3_aa: CASSPTTVYGYTF
j_call: TRBJ2-7; v_call: TRBV20-1; d_call: -; clone_size: -; cdr3_nt: TGCAGTGCTATTTCCCGCGGATACTACGAGCAGTACTTC; cdr3_aa: CSAISRGYYEQYF
j_call: TRBJ2-3; v_call: TRBV10-3; d_call: -; clone_size: many; cdr3_nt: TGTGCCATCAGTGATTCAATTACTCCCTACTCCACAGATACGCAGTATTTT; cdr3_aa: CAISDSITPYSTDTQYF
j_call: TRBJ1-3; v_call: TRBV20-1; d_call: -; clone_size: few; cdr3_nt: TGCAGTGCCGACATCAGCTCTGGAAACACCATATATTTT; cdr3_aa: CSADISSGNTIYF
j_call: TRBJ2-7; v_call: TRBV6-4; d_call: -; clone_size: -; cdr3_nt: TGTGCCAGCAGTGACTCGACGGAGGGCCCTGGATACGAGCAGTACTTC; cdr3_aa: CASSDSTEGPGYEQYF
j_call: TRBJ1-2; v_call: TRBV15; d_call: -; clone_size: few; cdr3_nt: TGTGCCACCAACGCCTCGGGGGTTAACTATGGCTACACCTTC; cdr3_aa: CATNASGVNYGYTF
j_call: TRBJ2-4; v_call: TRBV5-1; d_call: TRBD2; clone_size: few; cdr3_nt: TGCGCCAGCAGCCAGACTAGCGGGACGGCCAAAAACATTCAGTACTTC; cdr3_aa: CASSQTSGTAKNIQYF
j_call: TRBJ2-1; v_call: TRBV4-2; d_call: TRBD2; clone_size: -; cdr3_nt: TGTGCCAGCAGCCAAGATGGACTAGCCCACGGTGAGCAGTTCTTC; cdr3_aa: CASSQDGLAHGEQFF